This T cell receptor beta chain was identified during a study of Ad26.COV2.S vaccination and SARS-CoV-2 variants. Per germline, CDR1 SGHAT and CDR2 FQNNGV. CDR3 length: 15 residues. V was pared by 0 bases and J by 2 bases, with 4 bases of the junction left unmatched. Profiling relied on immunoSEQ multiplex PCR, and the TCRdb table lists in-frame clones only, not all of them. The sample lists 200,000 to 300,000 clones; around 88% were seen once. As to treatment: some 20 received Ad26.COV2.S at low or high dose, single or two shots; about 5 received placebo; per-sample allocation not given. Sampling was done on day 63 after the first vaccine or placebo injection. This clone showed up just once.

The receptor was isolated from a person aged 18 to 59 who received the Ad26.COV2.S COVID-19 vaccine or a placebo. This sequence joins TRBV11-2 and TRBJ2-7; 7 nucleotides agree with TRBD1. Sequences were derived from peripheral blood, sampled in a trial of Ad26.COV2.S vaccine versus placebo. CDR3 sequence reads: CASSLDQGTAYEQYF. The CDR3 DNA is TGTGCCAGCAGCTTAGATCAAGGGACAGCCTACGAGCAGTACTTC. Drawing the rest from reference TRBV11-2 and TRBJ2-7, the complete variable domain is EAGVAQSPRYKIIEKRQSVAFWCNPISGHATLYWYQQILGQGPKLLIQFQNNGVVDDSQLPKDRFSAERLKGVDSTLKIQPAKLEDSAVYLCASSLDQGTAYEQYFGPGTRLTVT.